Reported below is one TCR beta chain. Antigen specificity is unknown. The data derive from a study of blood T cells in healthy people across ages. The use of a sample-barcoded 5' primer and a J-beta primer mix characterized a second PCR of roughly 7 to 12 cycles. One entry per CDR3 protein results from TCRdb running MiXCR on the 5' RACE reads. The repertoire holds about a million distinct CDR3 sequences, with 45% to 50% as singletons. Trimming removed 5 bases at V and 2 bases at J, with 17 bases between. This CDR3 has 16 amino acids. Germline values: CDR1 SGHTA, CDR2 FQGNSA. Whole-study results and caveats: When one million T cells were used, diversity estimates were thought to be underestimates.

The authors isolated at least 6.5 million PBMCs per sample. The source is a man aged 25 to 45 in good health. The sample consisted of blood. V usage is TRBV7-2 and J usage is TRBJ2-3; unclear D gene. The CDR3 spells CASSQTMGLNTDTQYF. CDR3 DNA: TGTGCCAGCAGCCAGACCATGGGCCTCAACACAGATACGCAGTATTTT.